This TCR beta chain was sequenced for a study of CD8+CD57+ T cells in acquired aplastic anemia. The sequenced patients had an expansion of CD8+CD57+ cells seen by flow cytometry. None of the patients had been given any therapy when their blood was sampled. Trimming cost V 1 base and J 6 bases, with 13 bases left between them. The CDR3 is made up of 15 amino acids. The germline CDR1 and CDR2 sequences are SGHKS and YYEKEE (reference sequence). This clonotype was seen many times. According to the study, genomic DNA was the template for TCR beta VDJ and CDR3 profiling. TCRdb redid the calling of the reads with MiXCR, one entry per CDR3 protein. The table records under 350,000 distinct CDR3 sequences, approximately 58% of them present only once.

The receptor comes from a human donor with aplastic anemia. This sequence joins TRBV5-5 and TRBJ1-4, with unresolved D. Material: sorted CD4+, CD8+, or CD8+CD57+ T cells (not recorded which) from PBMCs. DNA of the CDR3: TGTGCCAGCAGCTTGTCCCCAGGTGATGATGAAAAACTGTTTTTT. Encoded protein: CASSLSPGDDEKLFF.